This T cell receptor (beta chain) is drawn from a study of blood T cell repertoires in COVID-19. Across the study: T cells, B-cell-depleted T cells, or PBMCs supplied cDNA or gDNA.

The CDR3 covers 13 residues. Sequenced by immunoSEQ multiplex PCR; TCRdb stores in-frame clones only, minus some. Here the sample spans over 250,000 clones, 80% to 90% being singletons. Of note for this clone: Relative to the germline gene, one junction end is altered; a read error may explain this.

Enrolment of Seattle patients took place during active infection, and they were followed longitudinally. Sequencing input: peripheral blood. The origin of this receptor is a woman aged 70-85 years with COVID-19, enrolled during active disease. The chain uses TRBV12-3 or TRBV12-4 and TRBJ1-3; no reliable D call. CDR3 bases: TGTGCCAGCAGCTTAGAGCCTGGAAACACCATATATTTT. Translating gives CASSLEPGNTIYF.